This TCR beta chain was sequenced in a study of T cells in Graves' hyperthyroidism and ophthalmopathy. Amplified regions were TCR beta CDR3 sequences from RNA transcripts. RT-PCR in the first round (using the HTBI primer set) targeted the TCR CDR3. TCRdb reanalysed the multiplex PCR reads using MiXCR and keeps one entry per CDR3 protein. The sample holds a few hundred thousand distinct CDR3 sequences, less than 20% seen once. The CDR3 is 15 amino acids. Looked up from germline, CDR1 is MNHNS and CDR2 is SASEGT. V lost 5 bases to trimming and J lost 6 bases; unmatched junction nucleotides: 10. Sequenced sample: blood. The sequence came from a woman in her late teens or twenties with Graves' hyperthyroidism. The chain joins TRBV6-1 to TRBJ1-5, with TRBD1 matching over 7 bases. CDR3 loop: CASSRQGGESQPQHF. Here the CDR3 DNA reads TGTGCCAGCAGTAGACAAGGGGGCGAGAGTCAGCCCCAGCATTTT.